What follows are 20 T cell receptor beta chains derived from one specimen sequenced in a study of T cells expressing NK-cell markers. Reanalyzing the 5' RACE reads, TCRdb keeps one entry per CDR3 protein, without DNA. The sample totals some 110,000 distinct CDR3 sequences. Source material: blood T cells: a sorted CD56 or NKG2C T cell subset, CD4+ or CD8+ T cells, or bulk PBMC T cells (not recorded which). These TCRs come from a woman aged 18 to 75 in good health.

The V call is TRBV4-3, the J call TRBJ2-1; as DNA is missing, the TRBD1 call by TCRdb cannot be tested. The CDR3 is 16 amino acids. The germline V gene has CDR1 LGHNA and CDR2 YSLEER. The CDR3 protein is CASSQDIAGWSNEQFF.

The V call is TRBV29-1, the J call TRBJ2-5; the D gene TCRdb calls, TRBD2, cannot be checked with no DNA. CDR1 and CDR2 (germline): SQVTM, ANQGSEA. The CDR3 is made up of 16 amino acids. The CDR3 is CSVGPPGSGGQETQYF. Full variable domain (remainder filled in from reference TRBV29-1 and TRBJ2-5): SAVISQKPSRDICQRGTSLTIQCQVDSQVTMMFWYRQQPGQSLTLIATANQGSEATYESGFVIDKFPISRPNLTFSTLTVSNMSPEDSSIYLCSVGPPGSGGQETQYFGPGTRLLVL.

The gene calls are TRBV2 and TRBJ2-3; TCRdb indicates TRBD2, and absent DNA this call remains unverified. The CDR3 extends over 15 amino acids. Germline assignment: CDR1 SNHLY and CDR2 FYNNEI. This CDR3 is CAGRLAGGYTDTQYF.

This chain connects TRBV7-8 to TRBJ2-5; the TCRdb D gene call, TRBD1, has no DNA to confirm it. The germline CDR1 and CDR2 sequences are SGHVS and FQNEAQ. The CDR3 sequence is 15 residues long. The CDR3 here is CASSSSWGDQETQYF.

V and J are TRBV12-3 or TRBV12-4 and TRBJ1-1; TCRdb designates TRBD1, a call that cannot be tested without DNA. The CDR3 runs to 12 residues. The CDR3 spells CASNLAGLEAFF.

The chain recombines TRBV4-1 with TRBJ1-1; the TCRdb call, TRBD1, lacks DNA for checking. Germline V gives CDR1 MGHRA, CDR2 YSYEKL. The CDR3 length is 14 residues. CDR3 region: CASSQEGRGSEAFF.

V and J are TRBV5-6 and TRBJ2-5; TCRdb outputs TRBD2, but without DNA this stays unchecked. Germline V gene lookup returns CDR1 SGHDT and CDR2 YYEEEE. This CDR3 contains 16 residues. The CDR3 loop is CASSLASSGFQETQYF. The full variable domain, completed using reference TRBV5-6 and TRBJ2-5, is DAGVTQSPTHLIKTRGQQVTLRCSPKSGHDTVSWYQQALGQGPQFIFQYYEEEERQRGNFPDRFSGHQFPNYSSELNVNALLLGDSALYLCASSLASSGFQETQYFGPGTRLLVL.

The J gene is TRBJ2-1, the V gene TRBV9; TCRdb reports TRBD1, a call that lacks DNA to check it against. CDR3 length: 12 residues. From germline, CDR1 is SGDLS and CDR2 YYNGEE. Here the CDR3 reads CASSLEPGEQFF.

This chain links TRBV7-8 with TRBJ2-1; the D call of TRBD2 rests on TCRdb alone, since no DNA is present to check it. Germline CDR1 and CDR2: SGHVS and FQNEAQ. CDR3 length: 17 residues. This CDR3 is CASSGQRGHASYNEQFF.

The CDR3 loop reads CASTVSWLLGNNEQFF. The genes are TRBV12-3 or TRBV12-4 and TRBJ2-1. This CDR3 comprises 16 residues.

The genes are TRBV12-3 or TRBV12-4 and TRBJ1-1; absent DNA, TCRdb's TRBD1 call cannot be checked. The CDR3 runs 15 residues. This CDR3 reads CASGDPGTANTEAFF.

The CDR3 spells CSAPGQGAPFLAKNIQYF. The chain employs TRBV20-1 and TRBJ2-4; TCRdb reports TRBD1, a call that lacks DNA to check it against. Germline loops: CDR1 DFQATT, CDR2 SNEGSKA (reference sequence). The CDR3 totals 18 residues.

V gene TRBV20-1 combines with J gene TRBJ2-2. CDR3 length equals 13 residues. Germline loops: CDR1 DFQATT, CDR2 SNEGSKA (reference sequence). The CDR3 reads CSATLSGAGELFF.

The genes are TRBV9 and TRBJ2-7; the TRBD1 assignment by TCRdb is unverifiable without DNA. Germline V gene sequence: CDR1 SGDLS, CDR2 YYNGEE. The CDR3 contains 15 residues. This CDR3 is CASSVGRETGYEQYF.

This chain connects TRBV14 to TRBJ1-3. The CDR3 loop spans 14 amino acids. In germline, CDR1 is SGHDN, CDR2 FVKESK. CDR3 protein: CASSQDPAGNTIYF.

This CDR3 is CSARHEQTDTEAFF. The chain is built from TRBV20-1 and TRBJ1-1; no DNA is available, so the TRBD1 call from TCRdb remains unchecked. In germline, CDR1 is DFQATT, CDR2 SNEGSKA (reference sequence). The CDR3 has 14 residues.

The CDR3 is CASSRPEETQYF. This sequence joins TRBV3-1 and TRBJ2-5. Per the germline V gene, CDR1 is LGHDT and CDR2 is YNNKEL (reference sequence). The CDR3 is 12 amino acids.

V is TRBV25-1 and J is TRBJ2-1; the TCRdb call, TRBD2, lacks DNA for checking. This CDR3 has 15 amino acids. Per the germline V gene, CDR1 is MGHDK and CDR2 is SYGVNS. CDR3 amino acids: CASSEPLPSDNEQFF.

This chain connects TRBV10-3 to TRBJ2-7; TCRdb's D gene call, TRBD2, goes unchecked for lack of DNA. This CDR3 has 16 amino acids. Per germline, CDR1 ENHRY and CDR2 SYGVKD. This CDR3 is CAISPIAGEGSYEQYF.

CDR3 loop: CASRRTGNTEAFF. V is TRBV5-1 and J is TRBJ1-1. CDR1 and CDR2 from the germline V gene are SGHRS and YFSETQ. This CDR3 is built from 13 residues.